This TCR beta chain was found in a study of PD-1 blockade in classical Hodgkin lymphoma. Study-level background: Nivolumab 3 mg/kg was given intravenously every 2 weeks. Overall study findings and caveats: Complete responders showed a baseline diversity that resembled the diversity of newly diagnosed patients. CD4+ TCR diversity climbed significantly by C4D1, unlike CD8+ TCR diversity.

Germline trimming cut 4 bases from V and 4 bases from J; bases unmatched to any gene: 6. CDR1 and CDR2 (germline): MNHEY, SVGAGI. This CDR3 is 16 amino acids long. To note about this clone: Its matching antigen is unknown.

Clones were sequenced by immunoSEQ multiplex PCR, and TCRdb holds only the in-frame ones, with some missing. Of tens of thousands of clones in the sample, more than 65% are singletons; the top ten hold around a sixth. Time point described: cycle 4 day 1 (C4D1), after less than seven weeks of nivolumab. Relapses following autologous stem cell transplantation were seen in all patients, with brentuximab vedotin exposure varying. This TCR was sampled from a human donor with classical Hodgkin lymphoma. This material consisted of peripheral blood mononuclear cells (PBMCs), taken before the fourth cycle of nivolumab. V is TRBV6-5 and J is TRBJ2-1, with 11 bases aligning to TRBD1. The CDR3 nucleotides are TGTGCCAGCAGTTCAAAGGACAGGGGGCTATACAATGAGCAGTTCTTC. Its translation is CASSSKDRGLYNEQFF.